This is a list of T cell receptor beta chains from one sample in a study of T cell repertoires in cytomegalovirus infection. These receptors have no identified antigens. TCRdb redid the calling of the reads with MiXCR, one entry per CDR3 protein. The data hold 43,000 or so distinct CDR3 sequences, with around 18% observed a single time. The sample in question was CD8+ T cells from cultured PBMCs, obtained from culture after CMV antigen stimulation. The receptors shown here come from a human donor in good health (CMV status not recorded). Some clones in this sample may be carry-over from other donors' samples. CDR3s include the opening cysteine and the closing phenylalanine or tryptophan. A D gene is named only where the DNA matches it firmly. Part of the rows lack a size; the others show once, few, many or a class for expanded clones.

size: many; D: -; V: TRBV28; J: TRBJ1-2; length: 11; DNA: TGTGCCAGCAGTTTATTCTATGGCTACACCTTC; CDR3: CASSLFYGYTF
size: -; D: TRBD2; V: TRBV27; J: TRBJ2-2; length: 18; DNA: TGTGCCAGCAGTTCCTGGACTAGCGGGGGTTATAACACCGGGGAGCTGTTTTTT; CDR3: CASSSWTSGGYNTGELFF
size: many; D: -; V: TRBV28; J: TRBJ2-7; length: 15; DNA: TGTGCCAGCAGTTTCTTAGGGGCTGGTTCCTACGAGCAGTACTTC; CDR3: CASSFLGAGSYEQYF
size: -; D: TRBD2; V: TRBV27; J: TRBJ2-1; length: 15; DNA: TGTGCCAGCAGTTTGAATAGCGGGGCCTACAATGAGCAGTTCTTC; CDR3: CASSLNSGAYNEQFF
size: -; D: -; V: TRBV28; J: TRBJ1-4; length: 14; DNA: TGTGCCAGCAGTAAAACAGGGACCGATGAAAAACTGTTTTTT; CDR3: CASSKTGTDEKLFF
size: -; D: -; V: TRBV12-3/TRBV12-4; J: TRBJ1-6; length: 13; DNA: TGTGCCAGCAGTGACAGCTTAAATTCACCCCTCCACTTT; CDR3: CASSDSLNSPLHF
size: -; D: TRBD2; V: TRBV5-1; J: TRBJ2-3; length: 16; DNA: TGCGCCAGCAGCTTGAGAACTAGCGGGAGTATGGATACGCAGTATTTT; CDR3: CASSLRTSGSMDTQYF
size: -; D: -; V: TRBV28; J: TRBJ2-7; length: 14; DNA: TGTGCCAGCAGTTTCCTACACGTAAGGGACGAGCAGTACTTC; CDR3: CASSFLHVRDEQYF
size: few; D: TRBD1; V: TRBV7-8; J: TRBJ1-5; length: 17; DNA: TGTGCCAGCAGCTTAGTCGGGCAGGGGGCGGTTGGTCAGCCCCAGCATTTT; CDR3: CASSLVGQGAVGQPQHF
size: -; D: TRBD2; V: TRBV6-5; J: TRBJ2-1; length: 16; DNA: TGTGCCAGCAGTTACTTCGCTAGCGGGAAGGGATATGAGCAGTTCTTC; CDR3: CASSYFASGKGYEQFF
size: -; D: TRBD1; V: TRBV5-1; J: TRBJ2-5; length: 14; DNA: TGCGCCAGCAGCCGACAGGGGGCCCAGGAGACCCAGTACTTC; CDR3: CASSRQGAQETQYF
size: many; D: TRBD1; V: TRBV4-1; J: TRBJ1-1; length: 13; DNA: TGCGCCAGCAGCCAATACGACAGGGCCGACGCTTTCTTT; CDR3: CASSQYDRADAFF
size: many; D: -; V: TRBV5-1; J: TRBJ1-1; length: 14; DNA: TGCGCCAGCAGCCTTGACGGTCTGAACACTGAAGCTTTCTTT; CDR3: CASSLDGLNTEAFF
size: -; D: -; V: TRBV27; J: TRBJ1-2; length: 14; DNA: TGTGCCAGCAGTTTATCCGGGGCTGGCTATGGCTACGCCTTC; CDR3: CASSLSGAGYGYAF
size: few; D: -; V: TRBV4-3; J: TRBJ1-1; length: 14; DNA: TGCGCCAGCAGCCAATCTACAGGGAACACTGAAGCTTTCTTT; CDR3: CASSQSTGNTEAFF
size: -; D: -; V: TRBV20-1; J: TRBJ2-2; length: 13; DNA: TGCAGTGCGGCCGAGCCGGAGGGCGGGGAGCTGTTTTTT; CDR3: CSAAEPEGGELFF
size: many; D: -; V: TRBV12-3/TRBV12-4; J: TRBJ1-1; length: 11; DNA: TGTGCCAGCAGCCCCCGACGGGAAGCTTTCTTT; CDR3: CASSPRREAFF
size: many; D: TRBD1; V: TRBV7-9; J: TRBJ2-7; length: 13; DNA: TGTGCCAGCAGCGAAGACAGGGGGTACGAGCAGTACTTC; CDR3: CASSEDRGYEQYF
size: few; D: TRBD1; V: TRBV6-2/TRBV6-3; J: TRBJ1-5; length: 14; DNA: TGTGCCAGCAGACCGGGACAGTTTAATCAGCCCCAGCATTTT; CDR3: CASRPGQFNQPQHF
size: -; D: TRBD1; V: TRBV4-1; J: TRBJ2-2; length: 21; DNA: TGTGCCAGCAGCCAAGATCGAGGGGAGGCAGGGGGCTTCTCGAACACCGGGGAGCTGTTTTTT; CDR3: CASSQDRGEAGGFSNTGELFF
size: many; D: -; V: TRBV4-1; J: TRBJ1-2; length: 14; DNA: TGCGCCAGCAGCCAAGATCTGGGGACTTATGGCTACACCTTC; CDR3: CASSQDLGTYGYTF
size: few; D: TRBD1; V: TRBV29-1; J: TRBJ2-4; length: 11; DNA: TGCAGCGGGGGACAGGGAGACATTCAGTACTTC; CDR3: CSGGQGDIQYF
size: many; D: -; V: TRBV12-3/TRBV12-4; J: TRBJ2-3; length: 13; DNA: TGTGCCAGCAGTTTATTCAGCCCAGATACGCAGTATTTT; CDR3: CASSLFSPDTQYF
size: -; D: TRBD1; V: TRBV19; J: TRBJ1-2; length: 20; DNA: TGTGCCAGTAGTATGAGGGGAAAATGGGGTGCAGGGGGCTTGGACTATGGCTACACCTTC; CDR3: CASSMRGKWGAGGLDYGYTF